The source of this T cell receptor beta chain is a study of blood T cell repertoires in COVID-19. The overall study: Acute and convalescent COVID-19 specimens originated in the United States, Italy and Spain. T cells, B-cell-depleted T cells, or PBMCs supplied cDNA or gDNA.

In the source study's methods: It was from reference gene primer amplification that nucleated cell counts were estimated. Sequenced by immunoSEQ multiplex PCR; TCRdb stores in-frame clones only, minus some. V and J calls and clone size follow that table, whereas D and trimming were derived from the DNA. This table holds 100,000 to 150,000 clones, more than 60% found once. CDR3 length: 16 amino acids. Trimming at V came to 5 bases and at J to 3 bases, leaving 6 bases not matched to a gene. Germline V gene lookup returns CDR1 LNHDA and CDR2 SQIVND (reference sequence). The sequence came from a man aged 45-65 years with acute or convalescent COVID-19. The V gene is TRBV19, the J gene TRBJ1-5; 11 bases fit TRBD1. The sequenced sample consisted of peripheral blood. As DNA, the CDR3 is TGTGCCAGTAGTCCCCGGACAGGGGGCGTCAATCAGCCCCAGCATTTT. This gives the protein CASSPRTGGVNQPQHF. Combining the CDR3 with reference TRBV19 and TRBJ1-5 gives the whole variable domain DGGITQSPKYLFRKEGQNVTLSCEQNLNHDAMYWYRQDPGQGLRLIYYSQIVNDFQKGDIAEGYSVSREKKESFPLTVTSAQKNPTAFYLCASSPRTGGVNQPQHFGDGTRLSIL.